Below, 22 T cell receptor beta chains from the same sample are listed, as sequenced in a study of glioma-infiltrating T cells after dendritic cell vaccination listed by TCRdb under 2016. Library generation was performed with the immunoSEQ multiplex PCR assay. Imported from immuneACCESS, the table was reduced by TCRdb to in-frame sequences with V and J called. These copies leave out some clones; in studies compared against another copy, an unresolved V gene accounts for under half, and the cause of the remainder is not known. This sample gives about 50,000 clones in total; 89% of them show up just once. Roughly 5.4% of the sample rests with the top ten. Taken with the paper, the label for time point translates to: after dendritic cell vaccination, including at tumor progression/relapse. This sample comprised blood, obtained after dendritic cell vaccination. The receptors were sampled from a human donor with glioblastoma.

The V and J genes are TRBV6-5 and TRBJ2-7; tentative D call: TRBD1 (5 bases). This CDR3 comprises 14 residues. V dropped 0 bases and J dropped 5 bases, with 11 bases sitting between them. CDR1 is MNHEY and CDR2 is SVGAGI in the germline V gene. DNA for the CDR3: TGTGCCAGCAGTTACTCGGGGCAGGGCCACGAGCAGTACTTC. It codes for CASSYSGQGHEQYF.

The chain couples TRBV28 to TRBJ2-7; TRBD1 matches at 8 bases. V lost 2 bases, J lost 4 bases, and 13 bases stayed unmatched. Germline loops: CDR1 MDHEN, CDR2 SYDVKM. This CDR3 region has 17 residues. CDR3 nucleotide sequence: TGTGCCAGCAGTTTAAGGGACAGGAGGCCGCACTCTTACGAGCAGTACTTC. Translating it yields CASSLRDRRPHSYEQYF.

The V call is TRBV7-9, the J call TRBJ1-4, with D tentatively TRBD1 (5 bases). Germline V gives CDR1 SEHNR, CDR2 FQNEAQ (reference sequence). Trimming took off 5 bases at V and 7 bases at J, with 17 bases between the two ends. This CDR3 has 15 amino acids. The CDR3 reads CASSPLGGSSEKLFF. Written as DNA, the CDR3 is TGTGCCAGCAGCCCATTGGGGGGATCGAGTGAAAAACTGTTTTTT.

The V call is TRBV5-4, the J call TRBJ2-2, with 7 bases that match TRBD1. In germline, CDR1 is SGHNT, CDR2 YYREEE (reference sequence). Trimming took 6 bases from V and 8 from J; bases not matched to a gene: 10. The CDR3 sequence is 14 residues long. Written as DNA, the CDR3 is TGTGCCAGCACTCCCCGGACAGGCCGTGGGGAGCTGTTTTTT. This codes for CASTPRTGRGELFF.

The chain is built from TRBV4-1 and TRBJ1-2, with no clear D. This CDR3 comprises 15 residues. V dropped 1 base and J dropped 0 bases, with 9 bases sitting between them. Germline loops: CDR1 MGHRA, CDR2 YSYEKL. CDR3: CASSQGMSANYGYTF. The CDR3 region has the DNA TGCGCCAGCAGCCAAGGAATGTCAGCTAACTATGGCTACACCTTC.

The CDR3 here is CAWAGLGTFNGYTF. The CDR3 nucleotides are TGTGCCTGGGCAGGGCTTGGTACTTTCAATGGCTACACCTTC. This chain connects TRBV30 to TRBJ1-2; D is perhaps TRBD1 (5 bases). V was pared by 5 bases and J by 6 bases, with 19 bases between. Per the germline V gene, CDR1 is GTSNPN and CDR2 is SVGIG (reference sequence). This CDR3 contains 14 residues.

CDR3 region: CASSLGRGTGETQYF. As DNA, the CDR3 is TGCGCCAGCAGCTTGGGCAGGGGGACAGGAGAGACCCAGTACTTC. V is TRBV5-1 and J is TRBJ2-5, with TRBD1 matching over 8 bases. The CDR3 sequence is 15 residues long. Germline V gene data show CDR1 as SGHRS and CDR2 as YFSETQ. With 0 bases clipped from V and 4 bases from J, the junction kept 5 bases outside the gene matches.

The V and J genes are TRBV7-8 and TRBJ1-2; D is undetermined. The CDR3 is 17 amino acids. CDR1 and CDR2 from the germline V gene are SGHVS and FQNEAQ. Trimming removed 3 bases from V and 4 bases from J, with 21 bases in between. CDR3 protein: CASSFAQSRGASYGYTF. The CDR3 region has the DNA TGTGCCAGCAGCTTTGCGCAGTCACGAGGAGCGTCCTATGGCTACACCTTC.

The genes are TRBV7-9 and TRBJ1-1; D perhaps matches TRBD1 (5 bases). V shed 5 bases and J shed 3 bases, with 16 bases lying between them. From germline, CDR1 is SEHNR and CDR2 FQNEAQ (reference sequence). The CDR3 sequence is 15 residues long. DNA of the CDR3: TGTGCCAGCAGCCCCACGACAGTTCTGTACACTGAAGCTTTCTTT. It is translated as CASSPTTVLYTEAFF. The full variable domain, with the rest looked up from reference TRBV7-9 and TRBJ1-1, is DTGVSQNPRHKITKRGQNVTFRCDPISEHNRLYWYRQTLGQGPEFLTYFQNEAQLEKSRLLSDRFSAERPKGSFSTLEIQRTEQGDSAMYLCASSPTTVLYTEAFFGQGTRLTVV.

This clone was recorded a few times. The CDR3 nucleotides are TGCGCCAGCAGCGCCGGGACTAGCGGGAGTTTCTACAATGAGCAGTTCTTC. Translation gives CASSAGTSGSFYNEQFF. The V gene is TRBV5-1, the J gene TRBJ2-1; 14 bases are a match to TRBD2. J was trimmed by 3 bases and V by 4 bases; bases with no gene match: 6. The CDR3 is 17 residues long. Germline values: CDR1 SGHRS, CDR2 YFSETQ.

This sequence joins TRBV30 and TRBJ1-5; 9 bases line up with TRBD1. The CDR3 has 14 amino acids. Trimming at V came to 1 base and at J to 5 bases, leaving 3 bases not matched to a gene. Per the germline V gene, CDR1 is GTSNPN and CDR2 is SVGIG (reference sequence). CDR3: CAWSGDREHQPQHF. DNA for the CDR3: TGTGCCTGGAGTGGGGACAGGGAACATCAGCCCCAGCATTTT.

The chain couples TRBV28 to TRBJ2-5; 11 bases are a match to TRBD2. The CDR3 covers 14 residues. J was trimmed by 0 bases and V by 8 bases; bases with no gene match: 2. Germline V gene sequence: CDR1 MDHEN, CDR2 SYDVKM. The CDR3 is CASGTSGYQETQYF. CDR3 bases: TGTGCCAGCGGGACTAGCGGCTACCAAGAGACCCAGTACTTC.

The chain carries TRBV7-2 and TRBJ2-2, with no clear D. Germline lookup yields CDR1 SGHTA and CDR2 FQGNSA. V was shortened by 5 bases and J by 1 base, with 11 bases between the two germline ends. This CDR3 has 15 amino acids. CDR3 protein: CASSPRGLNTGELFF. The CDR3 bases are TGTGCCAGCAGCCCAAGAGGTCTGAACACCGGGGAGCTGTTTTTT.

This chain uses TRBV6-1 with TRBJ1-5; D unresolved. The CDR3 length is 11 residues. Germline V gene sequence: CDR1 MNHNS, CDR2 SASEGT. V was cut by 6 bases and J by 3 bases, with 3 bases left in between. The CDR3 DNA sequence: TGTGCCAGCAGCAACAATCAGCCCCAGCATTTT. It specifies CASSNNQPQHF.

The J gene is TRBJ2-1, the V gene TRBV7-3; 7 nucleotides agree with TRBD2. Per germline, CDR1 SGHTA and CDR2 FQGTGA. This CDR3 region has 15 residues. V shed 0 bases and J 2 bases; nucleotides not matched to a gene: 1. The CDR3 is CASSLTRETYNEQFF. In DNA, the CDR3 is TGTGCCAGCAGCTTAACGCGGGAGACCTACAATGAGCAGTTCTTC.

The chain carries TRBV19 and TRBJ2-2, with 9 bases aligning to TRBD2. V shed 7 bases and J 1 base; nucleotides not matched to a gene: 7. Germline V gives CDR1 LNHDA, CDR2 SQIVND (reference sequence). There are 16 residues in the CDR3. CDR3 region: CASNRETSGNTGELFF. CDR3 coding DNA: TGTGCCAGTAATCGTGAGACTAGCGGGAACACCGGGGAGCTGTTTTTT.

This rearrangement joins TRBV5-1 to TRBJ2-5, with 9 bases lining up with TRBD2. Germline CDR1 reads SGHRS; CDR2 reads YFSETQ. The V segment lost 1 base and the J segment 3 bases; nucleotides outside the gene matches: 1. This CDR3 is 14 amino acids long. The CDR3 DNA reads TGCGCCAGCAGCTTGTGGACTAGCGAAGAGACCCAGTACTTC. Protein sequence: CASSLWTSEETQYF.

The J gene is TRBJ2-7, the V gene TRBV6-1; D is unresolved. Trimming cost V 1 base and J 2 bases, with 9 bases left between them. CDR1 MNHNS and CDR2 SASEGT come from the germline V gene. The CDR3 is 14 residues long. CDR3 DNA: TGTGCCAGCAGTGAAGTAAATCCCCCCTACGAGCAGTACTTC. This translates into CASSEVNPPYEQYF.

The chain employs TRBV28 and TRBJ2-4; TRBD1 matches at 9 bases. The germline CDR1 and CDR2 sequences are MDHEN and SYDVKM. V gave up 7 bases and J gave up 3 bases; unmatched junction bases: 7. The CDR3 totals 15 residues. The CDR3 protein is CASNTGGIGKNIQYF. The CDR3, as DNA: TGTGCCAGCAATACAGGGGGCATTGGCAAAAACATTCAGTACTTC.

This clone was seen a single time. The genes are TRBV2 and TRBJ2-3; D is ambiguous. CDR3 length: 12 amino acids. Trimming removed 7 bases at V and 6 bases at J, with 11 bases between. Germline V lookup: CDR1 SNHLY, CDR2 FYNNEI. The CDR3 DNA is TGTGCCAGCAATTACTTCGGGGATACGCAGTATTTT. It codes for CASNYFGDTQYF.

Here the CDR3 reads CASSQDNEAFF. CDR3 DNA sequence: TGTGCCAGCAGCCAAGATAATGAAGCTTTCTTT. This rearrangement joins TRBV4-2 to TRBJ1-1; D uncertain. CDR1 is LGHNA, CDR2 YNFKEQ, per germline. CDR3 length equals 11 residues. Trimming stripped 0 bases from V and 7 bases from J, with 3 bases between.

This chain joins TRBV7-2 and TRBJ2-3; D unclear. The germline V gene has CDR1 SGHTA and CDR2 FQGNSA. This CDR3 spans 14 amino acids. V lost 1 base, J lost 1 base, and 6 bases lay in between. The CDR3 DNA is TGTGCCAGCAGCTTAGTGGCAGGCACAGATACGCAGTATTTT. Translating it yields CASSLVAGTDTQYF. Full variable domain (outside the CDR3, taken from reference TRBV7-2 and TRBJ2-3): GAGVSQSPSNKVTEKGKDVELRCDPISGHTALYWYRQSLGQGLEFLIYFQGNSAPDKSGLPSDRFSAERTGGSVSTLTIQRTQQEDSAVYLCASSLVAGTDTQYFGPGTRLTVL.